These T cell receptor beta chains were read from a single sample in a study of T cells after yellow fever vaccination. TCRdb independently ran MiXCR on the 5' RACE reads; one entry per CDR3 protein. The sample includes approximately 250,000 distinct CDR3 sequences, about 3.7% of them seen just once. The sequenced sample was PBMCs, obtained 15 days after the yellow fever booster vaccination. Receptor source: a man between 18 and 35 years old who received the YFV17D yellow fever vaccine. Each CDR3 is given with its conserved first and last residue. The order of the fields is D gene, J gene, clone size, V gene, CDR3 DNA, CDR3 protein. A D gene is named only where the DNA matches it firmly. The size of a clone is reported for some rows only, either as once, few or many, or as a class for expanded clones.

NA TRBJ2-3 many TRBV5-6 TGTGCCAGCAGCTTGCGCAGGGGCACAGATACGCAGTATTTT CASSLRRGTDTQYF
TRBD1 TRBJ1-2 many TRBV9 TGTGCCAGCAGCGCTGACAGGGCCACCTTC CASSADRATF
NA TRBJ1-2 many TRBV7-9 TGTGCCAGCAGCACTGAGACAGGTCTAAACTATGGCTACACCTTC CASSTETGLNYGYTF
TRBD2 TRBJ2-3 many TRBV12-3/TRBV12-4 TGTGCCAGCAGAGCGCTCCGAGGGACTAGCTCAACAGATACGCAGTATTTT CASRALRGTSSTDTQYF
NA TRBJ2-2 many TRBV5-1 TGCGCCAGCAGCCCACCCGATAGTATTCCCGGGGAGCTGTTTTTT CASSPPDSIPGELFF
NA TRBJ2-3 many TRBV27 TGTGCCAGCAGTTTATCGGGTTGGGATACGCAGTATTTT CASSLSGWDTQYF
NA TRBJ2-7 many TRBV5-1 TGCGCCAGCAGCTTGGCCACAAGGGGCAACGAGCAGTACTTC CASSLATRGNEQYF
NA TRBJ1-6 NA TRBV7-8 TGTGCCAGCAGCTTACCCGGAAGGGGTGGAAGGACCTATAATTCACCCCTCCACTTT CASSLPGRGGRTYNSPLHF
TRBD2 TRBJ2-1 many TRBV4-3 TGCGCCAGCAGCCAAGATGGGCGGGGGGGCGTCTACAATGAGCAGTTCTTC CASSQDGRGGVYNEQFF
NA TRBJ2-5 many TRBV7-3 TGTGCCAGCAGCGAGATTATGGGTTGGGGAGAGACCCAGTACTTC CASSEIMGWGETQYF
NA TRBJ1-2 many TRBV20-1 TGCAGTGCTAGACCCCAGGGGAGGAACTATGGCTACACCTTC CSARPQGRNYGYTF
NA TRBJ2-3 many TRBV13 TGTGCCAGCAGCCCCTCTCGTATTAGAGTTGATACGCAGTATTTT CASSPSRIRVDTQYF
TRBD1 TRBJ1-6 many TRBV19 TGTGCCAGTAGAGAACAGGGGCCGAAAAATTCACCCCTCCACTTT CASREQGPKNSPLHF
TRBD1 TRBJ1-2 few TRBV4-3 TGCGCCAGCAGCCAAGGCTTGCAGGGGGACTATGGCTACACCTTC CASSQGLQGDYGYTF
NA TRBJ2-3 many TRBV5-1 TGCGCCAGCAGCTTTGCGGGCGCTACGCAGTATTTT CASSFAGATQYF
NA TRBJ2-6 many TRBV6-1 TGTGCCAGCCTATTCTCTGGGGCCAACGTCCTGACTTTC CASLFSGANVLTF
NA TRBJ2-1 few TRBV5-1 TGCGCCAGCAGCTTCCGGGGGCCTTACAATGAGCAGTTCTTC CASSFRGPYNEQFF
TRBD1 TRBJ1-2 many TRBV7-9 TGTGCCAGCAGCTTAGAGGGGGCCGGACGGAGCTACACCTTC CASSLEGAGRSYTF
NA TRBJ2-7 many TRBV19 TGTGCCAGTGGCCTGGGCAGCGGCGAGCAGTACTTC CASGLGSGEQYF
NA TRBJ2-3 many TRBV5-4 TGTGCCAGCAGCTTGGTACAGGGACGAAGCACAGATACGCAGTATTTT CASSLVQGRSTDTQYF
NA TRBJ1-6 many TRBV20-1 TGCAGTGCCGGCGGGACCCGCGTCTCACCCCTCCACTTT CSAGGTRVSPLHF
NA TRBJ2-2 many TRBV5-1 TGCGCCAGCAGGGAGGGCAGCGAAGGGGAGCTGTTTTTT CASREGSEGELFF
TRBD2 TRBJ2-2 many TRBV20-1 TGCAGTGCTAGTGGAGCGGGGCCGAACACCGGGGAGCTGTTTTTT CSASGAGPNTGELFF